The entry below describes one T cell receptor (beta chain). Its antigen is undetermined. The germline gives CDR1 MNHNS, CDR2 SASEGT. This CDR3 has 16 residues. This record belongs to a study of monozygotic twins with inflammatory bowel disease. Study findings and constraints: IBD patients, compared with healthy twins, shared fewer clonotypes with others (especially with disease activity). Healthy co-twins showed greater TCRbeta diversity (inverse Simpson) than IBD patients. Immunosuppressive treatments differing between patients may have added repertoire variability.

TCRdb reprocessed the 5' RACE reads and keeps a single row for each CDR3 protein, giving no DNA. Its clone listing holds 150,000 or so distinct CDR3 sequences. Sample: blood. The chain couples TRBV6-1 to TRBJ2-7; TCRdb names TRBD2, which stays unverified in the absence of DNA. This TCR was recovered from a human donor with ulcerative colitis or Crohn's disease, or a healthy co-twin of an affected twin (not recorded which). CDR3 loop: CASPAGTSGTIYEQYF.